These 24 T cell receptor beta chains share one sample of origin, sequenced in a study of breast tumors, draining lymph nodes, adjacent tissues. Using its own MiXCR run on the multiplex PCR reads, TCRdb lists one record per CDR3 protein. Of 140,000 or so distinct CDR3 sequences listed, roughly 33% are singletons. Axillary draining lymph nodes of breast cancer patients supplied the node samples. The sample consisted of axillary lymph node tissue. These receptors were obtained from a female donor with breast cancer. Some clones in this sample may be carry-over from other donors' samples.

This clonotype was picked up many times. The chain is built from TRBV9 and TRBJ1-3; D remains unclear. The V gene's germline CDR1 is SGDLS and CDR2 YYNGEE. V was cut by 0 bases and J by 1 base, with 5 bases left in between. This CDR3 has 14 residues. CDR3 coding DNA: TGTGCCAGCAGCGTAGGGGATTCTGGAAACACCATATATTTT. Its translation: CASSVGDSGNTIYF.

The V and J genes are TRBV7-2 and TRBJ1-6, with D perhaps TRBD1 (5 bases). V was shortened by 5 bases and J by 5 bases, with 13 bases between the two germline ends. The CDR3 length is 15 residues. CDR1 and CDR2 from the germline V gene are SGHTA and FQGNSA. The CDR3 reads CASSTQRGNNSPLHF. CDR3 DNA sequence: TGTGCCAGCAGCACACAGCGGGGGAATAATTCACCCCTCCACTTT.

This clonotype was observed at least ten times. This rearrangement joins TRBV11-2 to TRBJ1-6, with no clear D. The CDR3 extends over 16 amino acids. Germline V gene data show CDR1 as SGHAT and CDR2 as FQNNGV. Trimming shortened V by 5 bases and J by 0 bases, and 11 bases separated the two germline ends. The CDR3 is CASSNEGSSYNSPLHF. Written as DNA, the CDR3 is TGTGCCAGCAGCAACGAGGGTAGCTCCTATAATTCACCCCTCCACTTT.

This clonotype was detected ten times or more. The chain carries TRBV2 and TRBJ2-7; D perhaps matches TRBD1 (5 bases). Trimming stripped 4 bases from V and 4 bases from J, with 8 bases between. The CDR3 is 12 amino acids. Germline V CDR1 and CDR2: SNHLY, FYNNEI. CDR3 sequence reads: CASSGQKYEQYF. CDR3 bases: TGTGCCAGCAGTGGACAGAAATACGAGCAGTACTTC.

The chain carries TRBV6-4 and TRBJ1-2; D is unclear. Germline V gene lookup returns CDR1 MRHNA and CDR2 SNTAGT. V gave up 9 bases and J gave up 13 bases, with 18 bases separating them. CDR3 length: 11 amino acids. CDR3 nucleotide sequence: TGTGCCAGTCAAACTAACTATGGCCGCACCTTC. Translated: CASQTNYGRTF.

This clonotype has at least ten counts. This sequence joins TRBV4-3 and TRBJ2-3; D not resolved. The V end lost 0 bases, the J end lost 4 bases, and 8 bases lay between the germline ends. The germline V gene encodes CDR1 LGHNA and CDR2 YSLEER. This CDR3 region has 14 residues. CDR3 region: CASSQEGGADTQYF. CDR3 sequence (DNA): TGCGCCAGCAGCCAAGAGGGTGGGGCAGATACGCAGTATTTT.

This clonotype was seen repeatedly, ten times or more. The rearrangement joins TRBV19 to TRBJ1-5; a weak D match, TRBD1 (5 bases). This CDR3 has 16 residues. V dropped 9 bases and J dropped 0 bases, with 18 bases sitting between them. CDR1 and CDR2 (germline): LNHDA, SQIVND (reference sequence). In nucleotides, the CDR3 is TGTGCCAGCGGCCGCCTAGGGGCGAATAGCAATCAGCCCCAGCATTTT. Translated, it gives CASGRLGANSNQPQHF.

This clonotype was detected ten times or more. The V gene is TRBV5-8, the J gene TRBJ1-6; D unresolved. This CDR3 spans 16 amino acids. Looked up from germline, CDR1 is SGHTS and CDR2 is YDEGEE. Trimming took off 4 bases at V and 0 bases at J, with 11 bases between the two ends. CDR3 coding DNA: TGTGCCAGCAGCCAGTGGGGAACCTCCTATAATTCACCCCTCCACTTT. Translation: CASSQWGTSYNSPLHF.

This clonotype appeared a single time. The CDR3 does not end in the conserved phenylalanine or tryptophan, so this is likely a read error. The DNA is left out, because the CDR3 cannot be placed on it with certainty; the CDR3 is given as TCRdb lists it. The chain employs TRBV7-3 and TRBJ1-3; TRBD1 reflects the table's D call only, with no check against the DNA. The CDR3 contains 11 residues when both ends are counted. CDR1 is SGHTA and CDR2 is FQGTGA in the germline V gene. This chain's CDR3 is CASSPARAKTP.

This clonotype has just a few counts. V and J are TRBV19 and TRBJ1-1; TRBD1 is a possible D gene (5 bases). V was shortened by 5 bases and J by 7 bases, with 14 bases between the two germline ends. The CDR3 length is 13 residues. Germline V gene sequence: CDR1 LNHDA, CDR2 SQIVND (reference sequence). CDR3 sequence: CASSGWGGGEAFF. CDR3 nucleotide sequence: TGTGCCAGTAGTGGATGGGGCGGAGGTGAAGCTTTCTTT.

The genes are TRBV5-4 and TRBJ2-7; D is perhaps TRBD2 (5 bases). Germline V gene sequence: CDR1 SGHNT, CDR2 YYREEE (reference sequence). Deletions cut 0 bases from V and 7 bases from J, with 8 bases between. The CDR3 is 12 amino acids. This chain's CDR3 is CASSLGRWEQYF. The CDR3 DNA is TGTGCCAGCAGCTTGGGGAGGTGGGAGCAGTACTTC.

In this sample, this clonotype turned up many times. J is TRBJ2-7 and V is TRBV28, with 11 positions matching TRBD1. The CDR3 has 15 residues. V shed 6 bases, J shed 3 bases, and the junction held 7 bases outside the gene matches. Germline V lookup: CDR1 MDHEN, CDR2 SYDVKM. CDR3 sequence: CASSLGGTGGYEQYF. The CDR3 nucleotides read TGTGCCAGCAGCCTGGGCGGGACAGGGGGCTACGAGCAGTACTTC.

The CDR3 sequence: CASSSGGGNEQFF. The CDR3, as DNA: TGTGCCAGCAGCAGCGGGGGGGGAAATGAGCAGTTCTTC. The chain carries TRBV7-9 and TRBJ2-1; TRBD2 matches 10 bases. The J segment lost 7 bases and the V segment lost 5 bases, leaving 2 bases of the junction unmatched. CDR1 and CDR2 (germline): SEHNR, FQNEAQ (reference sequence). CDR3 length: 13 residues. The whole variable domain, remainder taken from reference TRBV7-9 and TRBJ2-1, is DTGVSQNPRHKITKRGQNVTFRCDPISEHNRLYWYRQTLGQGPEFLTYFQNEAQLEKSRLLSDRFSAERPKGSFSTLEIQRTEQGDSAMYLCASSSGGGNEQFFGPGTRLTVL.

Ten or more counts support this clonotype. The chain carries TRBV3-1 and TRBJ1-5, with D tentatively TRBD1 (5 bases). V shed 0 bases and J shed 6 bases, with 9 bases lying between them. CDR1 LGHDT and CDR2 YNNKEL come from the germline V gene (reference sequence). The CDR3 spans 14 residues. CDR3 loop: CASSQDSRAQPQHF. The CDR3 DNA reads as TGTGCCAGCAGCCAAGATAGCAGGGCTCAGCCCCAGCATTTT.

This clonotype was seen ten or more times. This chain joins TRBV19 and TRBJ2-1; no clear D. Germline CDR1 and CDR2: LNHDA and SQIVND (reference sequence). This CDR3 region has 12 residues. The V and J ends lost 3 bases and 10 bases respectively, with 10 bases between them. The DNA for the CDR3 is TGTGCCAGTAGTATTGGGTTGCAGGAGCAGTTCTTC. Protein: CASSIGLQEQFF.

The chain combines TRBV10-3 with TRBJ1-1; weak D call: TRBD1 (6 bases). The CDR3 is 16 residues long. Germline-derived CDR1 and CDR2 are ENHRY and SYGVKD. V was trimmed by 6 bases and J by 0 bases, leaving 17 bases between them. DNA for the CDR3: TGTGCCATCAGCCTTAAAACAGGGACAATGAACACTGAAGCTTTCTTT. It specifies CAISLKTGTMNTEAFF.

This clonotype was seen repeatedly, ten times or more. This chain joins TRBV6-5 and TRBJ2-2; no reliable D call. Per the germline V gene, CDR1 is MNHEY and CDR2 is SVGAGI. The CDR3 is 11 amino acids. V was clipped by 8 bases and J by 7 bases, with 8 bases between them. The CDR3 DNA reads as TGTGCCAGCGGAACAGTCGGGGAGCTGTTTTTT. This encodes CASGTVGELFF.

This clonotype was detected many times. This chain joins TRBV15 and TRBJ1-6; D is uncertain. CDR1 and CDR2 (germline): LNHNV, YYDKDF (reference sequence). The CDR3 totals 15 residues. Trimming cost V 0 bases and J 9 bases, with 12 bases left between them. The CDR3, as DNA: TGTGCCACCAGCAGAGATAGGAGAGGAGTTTCACCCCTCCACTTT. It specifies CATSRDRRGVSPLHF.

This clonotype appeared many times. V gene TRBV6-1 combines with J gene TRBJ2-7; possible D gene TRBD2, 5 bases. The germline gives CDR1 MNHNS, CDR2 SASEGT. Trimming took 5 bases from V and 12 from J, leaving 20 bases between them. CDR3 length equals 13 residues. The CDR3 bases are TGTGCCAGCAGTCCTACCGGGAACTTTGTGGGGTACGTC. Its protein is CASSPTGNFVGYV.

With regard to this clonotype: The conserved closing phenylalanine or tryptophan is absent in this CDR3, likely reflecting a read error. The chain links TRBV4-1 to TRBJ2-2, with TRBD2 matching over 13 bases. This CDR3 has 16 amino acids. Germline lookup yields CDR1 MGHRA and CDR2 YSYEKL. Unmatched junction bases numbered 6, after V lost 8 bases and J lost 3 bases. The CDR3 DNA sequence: TGCGCCAGCTCAACTAGCGGGGGGGCCTACACCGGGGAGCTGTTTTTG. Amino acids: CASSTSGGAYTGELFL.

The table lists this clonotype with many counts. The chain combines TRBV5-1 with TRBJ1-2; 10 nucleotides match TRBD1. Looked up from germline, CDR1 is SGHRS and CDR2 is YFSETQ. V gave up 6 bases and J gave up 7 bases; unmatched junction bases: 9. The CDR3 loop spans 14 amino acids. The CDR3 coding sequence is TGCGCCAGCAACATCGTCGGGACAGGGGTTGGCTACACCTTC. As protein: CASNIVGTGVGYTF.

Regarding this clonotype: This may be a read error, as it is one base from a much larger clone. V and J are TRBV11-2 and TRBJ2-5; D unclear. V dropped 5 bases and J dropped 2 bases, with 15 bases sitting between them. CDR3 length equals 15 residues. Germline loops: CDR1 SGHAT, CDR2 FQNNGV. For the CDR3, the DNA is TGTGCCAGCAGCATGACCTTGGCTGCACAAGAGACCCAGTACTTC. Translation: CASSMTLAAQETQYF.

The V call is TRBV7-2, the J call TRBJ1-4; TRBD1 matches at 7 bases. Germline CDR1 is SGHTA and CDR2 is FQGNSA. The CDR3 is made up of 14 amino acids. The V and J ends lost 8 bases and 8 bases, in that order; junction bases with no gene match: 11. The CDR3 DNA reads TGTGCCAGCTGGTTAGGAGGGGGCCACGAAAAACTGTTTTTT. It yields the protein CASWLGGGHEKLFF. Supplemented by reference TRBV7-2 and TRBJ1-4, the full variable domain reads GAGVSQSPSNKVTEKGKDVELRCDPISGHTALYWYRQSLGQGLEFLIYFQGNSAPDKSGLPSDRFSAERTGGSVSTLTIQRTQQEDSAVYLCASWLGGGHEKLFFGSGTQLSVL.

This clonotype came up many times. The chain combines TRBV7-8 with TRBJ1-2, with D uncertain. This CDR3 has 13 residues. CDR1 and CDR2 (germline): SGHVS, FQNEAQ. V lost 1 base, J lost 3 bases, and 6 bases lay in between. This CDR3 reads CASSLGADYGYTF. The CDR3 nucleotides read TGTGCCAGCAGCTTAGGGGCGGACTATGGCTACACCTTC.